The T cell receptor beta chain described here comes from a study of blood T cells in healthy people across ages. Together with a sample-barcoded 5' primer, a J-beta primer mix was included in a second PCR lasting roughly 6 to 12 cycles. MiXCR was run by TCRdb on the 5' RACE reads, yielding one entry per CDR3 protein. The repertoire holds 1.8 million or so distinct CDR3 sequences, with about two fifths as singletons. Trimming took off 4 bases at V and 7 bases at J, with 20 bases between the two ends. The CDR3 spans 15 residues. Looked up from germline, CDR1 is SGHRS and CDR2 is YFSETQ. The authors isolated at least 6.5 million PBMCs per sample. A minimum of 5 micrograms of total RNA was extracted per sample.

This rearrangement joins TRBV5-1 to TRBJ1-1; tentative D call: TRBD1 (5 bases). The sequenced sample consisted of blood. This receptor was identified in a human donor in good health. The CDR3 is CASSMAGGVLVEAFF. CDR3 sequence (DNA): TGCGCCAGCAGCATGGCGGGGGGAGTTCTGGTTGAAGCTTTCTTT.